The subject of this entry is one T cell receptor beta chain. This clonotype was seen just once. Its antigen specificity is not known. Germline is not matched at one junction end, which may reflect a read error. This sample is part of a study of neurological immune-mediated disorders (dated 2019 in TCRdb). For the study in its entirety: Among the 34 multiple sclerosis patients, roughly 31 had relapsing-remitting MS and 3 had secondary progressive MS. Using UMI-based sequencing, the study compared peripheral blood TCR-beta repertoires from patients with HTLV-I-associated myelopathy (HAM/TSP), patients with multiple sclerosis, and healthy controls. Longitudinal samples, technical triplicates and paired sorted CD4+ and CD8+ T-cell subsets, alongside PBMC samples, were included among the roughly 100 TCR-beta libraries. The cohort was made up of 68 subjects, consisting of 14 HAM/TSP patients, roughly 35 multiple sclerosis patients and 20 healthy controls.

cDNA was synthesized by template-switch 5'RACE using a primer carrying a 10-nucleotide random unique molecular identifier by which each TCR transcript was tagged. Every sequencing run yielded over 170 million TCR-beta sequences covering 15-18 subjects. The RNeasy kit was used for extraction of total RNA. Using the KAPA Real-time Library Amplification kit, TCR-beta VDJ regions were amplified with primers for the TCR constant region and the 5'RACE anchor. Sample indexes and Illumina adaptors were added in a first PCR, and a second PCR then increased library yield. The roughly 650 bp TCR product was size-selected on a 2% E-gel SizeSelection system after Ampure bead purification. Library quality was checked on a Bioanalyzer, concentration was measured with Qubit, and libraries were quantified with the Kapa Library Quantification kit before pooling. An Illumina HiSeq 2500 was used to sequence the libraries paired-end at 2 x 150 bp. To increase sequence diversity, about 23-32% phiX was spiked into each library pool. In the original analysis: Quality-filtered reads were processed with the UMI-based MiGEC pipeline, which removed over 75% of raw TCR sequences during error correction. IMGT germline references were used for aligning VDJ genes, and each clonotype was defined as a unique CDR3 amino acid sequence together with its V-J genes. Clonal expansion, Shannon diversity, and CDR3 relatedness (CalcPairwiseDistances, ClusterSamples) were evaluated with VDJtools, and phylogenetic trees were built with CLCbio workbench. Clones with at least 8 unique UMIs were defined as expanded, with this threshold being based on coefficient-of-variation modelling across technical triplicates. Using fastp trimming at Q25 and MiXCR clonotype assembly, TCRdb reanalyzed the public sequencing data and kept in-frame beta chains. When rows share a CDR3 protein, they turn into one entry using the most common DNA and genes. TCRdb, rather than the study authors, made the V and J calls. The sample profile shows roughly 52,000 distinct CDR3 sequences; around 4% of them were found once. The ten largest clones represent 6.5% of the sample.

The CDR3 runs 16 amino acids, cysteine and phenylalanine included. Left in the record is the CDR3 DNA by itself, 48 bases read in frame from the first base. For unsorted PBMC libraries, 2 million PBMCs were used after storage in RNAlater at -80 degrees C until RNA extraction. The multiple sclerosis patients were enrolled in a US clinical protocol that evaluated disease progression with magnetic resonance imaging. Peripheral blood was subjected to Ficoll-Hypaque density gradient centrifugation to isolate PBMCs, which were then cryopreserved in liquid nitrogen. Results the study describes overall, beyond this receptor: In phylogenetic analysis, the repertoires of 18 of 34 MS patients grouped into a cluster of related CDR3 sequences, which suggests a possible signature at the repertoire level. The MS cluster showed no association with clinical or MRI features, and the authors stated that larger cohorts are needed. No identical CDR3 amino acid sequences were shared among expanded clones across subjects, suggesting private TCR-beta repertoires in all groups. TCR clonal expansion was highest in HAM/TSP patients and lowest in MS patients, with MS patients falling below even healthy controls.

Recombination connected TRBV12-3 or TRBV12-4 to TRBJ1-5, and perhaps TRBD1 as D gene, on 5 matching bases. The source material was PBMCs. This clonotype was sampled from a man aged 55 to 70 with multiple sclerosis. The sequenced DNA: TGTGCCAGCAGTATTGACAGCTCAGTGGGGAATAAGACCCAGAATTTT. This sequence encodes CASSIDSSVGNKTQNF.